The next 29 T cell receptor beta chains were all read from a single sample in a study of PD-1 blockade in mismatch repair-deficient tumors. Here immunoSEQ multiplex PCR was the method, and the copy in TCRdb shows in-frame clones only, minus some. The repertoire holds more than 85,000 clones, with 82% as singletons. This specimen consisted of peripheral blood, obtained less than 37 weeks after starting pembrolizumab. The receptors stem from an adult with mismatch repair-deficient cancer.

This chain links TRBV19 with TRBJ2-1; D unresolved. From germline, CDR1 is LNHDA and CDR2 SQIVND (reference sequence). CDR3 length: 13 amino acids. Deletions cut 0 bases from V and 8 bases from J, with 8 bases between. The CDR3 sequence is CASSIDGRDEQFF. CDR3 nucleotide sequence: TGTGCCAGTAGTATAGACGGAAGGGATGAGCAGTTCTTC.

The chain is built from TRBV7-2 and TRBJ2-7; D not certain. CDR3 length equals 12 residues. The V gene lost 6 bases and the J gene lost 0 bases, with 6 bases spanning the gap. The germline V gene has CDR1 SGHTA and CDR2 FQGNSA. The CDR3 region has the DNA TGTGCCAGCAGTCCCAACTCCTACGAGCAGTACTTC. Translating it yields CASSPNSYEQYF.

The rearrangement uses TRBV5-6 and TRBJ1-2; D is undetermined. The CDR3 consists of 12 residues. Germline-derived CDR1 and CDR2 are SGHDT and YYEEEE. V was shortened by 2 bases and J by 5 bases, with 7 bases between the two germline ends. CDR3 residues: CASSFMGYGYTF. CDR3 bases: TGTGCCAGCAGCTTTATGGGATATGGCTACACCTTC.

Only one count was recorded for this clone. V usage is TRBV4-1 and J usage is TRBJ2-7; 9 bases map to TRBD2. V lost 4 bases, J lost 4 bases, and 8 bases stayed unmatched. The length of the CDR3 is 15 residues. The germline V gene has CDR1 MGHRA and CDR2 YSYEKL. This chain's CDR3 is CASSRDSGSAYEQYF. In DNA form, the CDR3 reads TGCGCCAGCAGCCGGGATAGCGGGAGCGCGTACGAGCAGTACTTC.

The CDR3 spells CASSFGGYNEQFF. Here the CDR3 DNA reads TGTGCCAGCAGCTTTGGAGGCTATAATGAGCAGTTCTTC. The chain uses TRBV7-9 and TRBJ2-1, with a weak D call TRBD2 (5 bases). The CDR3 length is 13 residues. CDR1 is SEHNR and CDR2 is FQNEAQ in the germline V gene (reference sequence). V lost 3 bases and J 7 bases, leaving 10 bases between the germline ends.

The V gene is TRBV27, the J gene TRBJ1-5; the D gene is possibly TRBD1 (5 bases). CDR3 length: 14 amino acids. V lost 7 bases and J lost 6, with 16 bases in between. Germline V gene data show CDR1 as MNHEY and CDR2 as SMNVEV (reference sequence). CDR3: CASMEEGSGQPQHF. The CDR3, as DNA: TGTGCCAGCATGGAAGAGGGGTCCGGTCAGCCCCAGCATTTT.

The table lists this clone with a count of one. This rearrangement joins TRBV9 to TRBJ2-7; D might be TRBD2 (5 bases). Trimming left V 1 base short and J 5 bases short, with 13 bases between. Germline V lookup: CDR1 SGDLS, CDR2 YYNGEE. CDR3 length: 14 residues. This chain's CDR3 is CASSVSGLLDEQYF. CDR3 coding DNA: TGTGCCAGCAGCGTATCAGGACTTCTTGACGAGCAGTACTTC.

CDR3 amino acids: CASSICAGGCEQFF. The CDR3 bases are TGTGCCAGTAGTATTTGTGCAGGGGGCTGTGAGCAGTTCTTC. This rearrangement joins TRBV19 to TRBJ2-1; 8 bases map to TRBD1. V was pared by 3 bases and J by 9 bases, with 7 bases of the junction left unmatched. From germline, CDR1 is LNHDA and CDR2 SQIVND (reference sequence). This CDR3 is built from 14 residues.

The gene calls are TRBV6-5 and TRBJ1-1, with TRBD1 as a possible D gene (5 bases). This CDR3 is built from 16 residues. V lost 0 bases to trimming and J lost 5 bases, with 16 bases between them. Germline V gene lookup returns CDR1 MNHEY and CDR2 SVGAGI. The chain's CDR3 is CASSYSIGGGGTEAFF. CDR3 DNA: TGTGCCAGCAGTTACTCGATCGGCGGGGGTGGGACTGAAGCTTTCTTT.

This sequence joins TRBV27 and TRBJ2-1; no reliable D call. The CDR3 is 13 residues long. V lost 4 bases and J lost 9, with 13 bases in between. The germline gives CDR1 MNHEY, CDR2 SMNVEV (reference sequence). The CDR3 nucleotides read TGTGCCAGCAGTTCCGGCCCGGGTCTTGAGCAGTTCTTC. It encodes CASSSGPGLEQFF.

Of note for this clone: At one end, the junction sequence differs from germline, possibly due to a read error. V usage is TRBV20-1 and J usage is TRBJ2-5; TRBD2 aligns across 8 bases. Germline CDR1 is DFQATT and CDR2 is SNEGSKA (reference sequence). CDR3 length equals 11 residues. CDR3 nucleotide sequence: TGCAGTGCTAGAACCCGGGAGGGCCTGAACTTC. Protein: CSARTREGLNF.

This clone has a handful of counts. This chain joins TRBV27 and TRBJ1-3; no reliable D call. CDR3 length: 13 residues. The germline V gene encodes CDR1 MNHEY and CDR2 SMNVEV (reference sequence). Trimming cost V 5 bases and J 0 bases, with 5 bases left between them. The CDR3 sequence: CASSAASGNTIYF. CDR3 bases: TGTGCCAGCAGTGCGGCCTCTGGAAACACCATATATTTT.

CDR3 sequence reads: CSVLTARVSYEQYF. The CDR3 DNA is TGCAGCGTCTTGACGGCCAGGGTCTCCTACGAGCAGTACTTC. This chain links TRBV29-1 with TRBJ2-7; maybe TRBD1 (5 bases). V was clipped by 6 bases and J by 0 bases, with 15 bases between them. CDR1 and CDR2 (germline): SQVTM, ANQGSEA. CDR3 length equals 14 residues.

The chain carries TRBV19 and TRBJ2-2; D unclear. The CDR3 covers 15 residues. Germline V gene data show CDR1 as LNHDA and CDR2 as SQIVND (reference sequence). Trimming shortened V by 7 bases and J by 4 bases, and 16 bases separated the two germline ends. This CDR3 reads CASKARYRPTGELFF. The DNA for the CDR3 is TGTGCCAGTAAGGCTAGGTACCGCCCCACCGGGGAGCTGTTTTTT.

The chain couples TRBV19 to TRBJ1-1; D gene unclear. The V end was cut by 4 bases, the J end by 3 bases, with 12 bases between. Germline-derived CDR1 and CDR2 are LNHDA and SQIVND (reference sequence). The CDR3 is 14 amino acids. The CDR3 DNA is TGTGCCAGTAGTAATTGGCAGAAGTACACTGAAGCTTTCTTT. Translating gives CASSNWQKYTEAFF.

This clone was seen a handful of times. Distinct nucleotide sequences in the sample also encode this CDR3. J is TRBJ1-5 and V is TRBV6-5; D is ambiguous. The CDR3 runs 13 residues. Germline lookup yields CDR1 MNHEY and CDR2 SVGAGI. V dropped 4 bases and J dropped 4 bases, with 8 bases sitting between them. The CDR3 DNA follows: TGTGCCAGCAGTTTCAAGGGAAATCAGCCCCAGCATTTT. This sequence encodes CASSFKGNQPQHF.

J is TRBJ2-5 and V is TRBV6-1; the D is unclear. In germline, CDR1 is MNHNS, CDR2 SASEGT. V was cut by 4 bases and J by 5 bases, with 5 bases left in between. This CDR3 has 11 amino acids. The CDR3 loop reads CASSARETQYF. In DNA, the CDR3 is TGTGCCAGCAGTGCGCGGGAGACCCAGTACTTC.

This chain uses TRBV4-1 with TRBJ1-1; perhaps TRBD1 as D (5 bases). CDR1 and CDR2 from the germline V gene are MGHRA and YSYEKL. V lost 1 base and J lost 5, with 11 bases in between. The CDR3 runs to 14 residues. CDR3: CASSQGQRGTEAFF. The CDR3 DNA is TGCGCCAGCAGCCAAGGACAGAGGGGAACTGAAGCTTTCTTT.

The V call is TRBV11-3, the J call TRBJ2-1, with 8 bases identical to TRBD2. The CDR3 has 16 amino acids. Per germline, CDR1 SGHNT and CDR2 YENEEA. V dropped 9 bases and J dropped 6; count of bases not matched to a gene: 16. The CDR3 coding sequence is TGTGCCAGTTCCCCTGGAGGAGCGGGAGCGGGCAATGAGCAGTTCTTC. Amino acids: CASSPGGAGAGNEQFF.

This chain links TRBV5-5 with TRBJ1-4; D gene unclear. Germline lookup yields CDR1 SGHKS and CDR2 YYEKEE (reference sequence). Trimming shortened V by 1 base and J by 0 bases, and 7 bases separated the two germline ends. The CDR3 loop spans 15 amino acids. This CDR3 reads CASSLNLATNEKLFF. The CDR3 DNA follows: TGTGCCAGCAGCTTGAACCTTGCAACTAATGAAAAACTGTTTTTT. Looking up the rest from reference TRBV5-5 and TRBJ1-4 gives the full variable domain: DAGVTQSPTHLIKTRGQQVTLRCSPISGHKSVSWYQQVLGQGPQFIFQYYEKEERGRGNFPDRFSARQFPNYSSELNVNALLLGDSALYLCASSLNLATNEKLFFGSGTQLSVL.

The chain carries TRBV29-1 and TRBJ2-7; 10 positions agree with TRBD2. Germline CDR1 SQVTM, CDR2 ANQGSEA. The V segment lost 0 bases and the J segment 1 base; nucleotides outside the gene matches: 0. This CDR3 has 14 amino acids. CDR3 nucleotide sequence: TGCAGCGTTGAAGATAGCGGGGGGTCCTACGAGCAGTACTTC. As protein: CSVEDSGGSYEQYF.

There are a few counts of this clone. This chain connects TRBV19 to TRBJ2-7; 8 bases line up with TRBD1. Germline V gene data show CDR1 as LNHDA and CDR2 as SQIVND (reference sequence). There are 15 residues in the CDR3. V was clipped by 5 bases and J by 2 bases; unmatched bases: 8. The CDR3 region has the DNA TGTGCCAGTAGTGTCCAGGGGGCCCTTACCTACGAGCAGTACTTC. It yields the protein CASSVQGALTYEQYF.

The chain couples TRBV27 to TRBJ2-7; the match to TRBD1 covers 8 bases. J lost 3 bases, V lost 0 bases, and 7 bases had no gene match. The germline V gene encodes CDR1 MNHEY and CDR2 SMNVEV (reference sequence). This CDR3 has 16 amino acids. This CDR3 is CASSLSTGDRDYEQYF. The CDR3 DNA is TGTGCCAGCAGTTTATCGACAGGGGATAGGGACTACGAGCAGTACTTC.

The rearrangement uses TRBV2 and TRBJ2-2; D gene ambiguous. This CDR3 is built from 13 residues. Germline CDR1 is SNHLY and CDR2 is FYNNEI. V was clipped by 2 bases and J by 8 bases, with 9 bases between them. The CDR3 DNA sequence: TGTGCCAGCAGTGAATGGGGTACTGGGGAGCTGTTTTTT. Protein: CASSEWGTGELFF.

The rearrangement uses TRBV7-4 and TRBJ2-1, with 10 positions matching TRBD2. Germline loops: CDR1 SGHVT, CDR2 SQSDAQ. This CDR3 contains 14 residues. The V segment lost 7 bases and the J segment 9 bases; nucleotides outside the gene matches: 9. CDR3 sequence (DNA): TGTGCCAGCACCCCGGGGACTAGCGTGGGTGAGCAGTTCTTC. This encodes CASTPGTSVGEQFF.

The chain joins TRBV19 to TRBJ2-2; either TRBD1 or TRBD2 may fit D (6 bases each). CDR1 LNHDA and CDR2 SQIVND come from the germline V gene (reference sequence). The CDR3 loop spans 16 amino acids. V dropped 0 bases and J dropped 5 bases, with 13 bases sitting between them. The CDR3 loop is CASSIDSGARTGELFF. The DNA of the CDR3 is TGTGCCAGTAGTATAGATTCGGGGGCACGGACCGGGGAGCTGTTTTTT.

This chain connects TRBV21-1 to TRBJ2-5; the table names TRBD2, a call not compared with the DNA. TRBV21-1 is given as a pseudogene. This CDR3 region has 16 residues. CDR3 residues: CASSKRASGKQETQYF. For the CDR3, the DNA is TGTGCCAGCAGCAAACGGGCTAGCGGGAAGCAAGAGACCCAGTACTTC.

The chain carries TRBV5-4 and TRBJ2-1; 8 nucleotides line up with TRBD2. Germline lookup yields CDR1 SGHNT and CDR2 YYREEE (reference sequence). This CDR3 spans 15 amino acids. After removal of 4 bases from V and 6 bases from J, the junction contained 9 bases not matched to a gene. Here the CDR3 DNA reads TGTGCCAGCAGCCTTAAGCGGGAGTCACGCAATGAGCAGTTCTTC. This sequence encodes CASSLKRESRNEQFF. Complete variable domain (other parts from reference TRBV5-4 and TRBJ2-1): ETGVTQSPTHLIKTRGQQVTLRCSSQSGHNTVSWYQQALGQGPQFIFQYYREEENGRGNFPPRFSGLQFPNYSSELNVNALELDDSALYLCASSLKRESRNEQFFGPGTRLTVL.

The chain employs TRBV30 and TRBJ2-2, with 9 bases lining up with TRBD2. After removal of 5 bases from V and 5 bases from J, the junction contained 12 bases not matched to a gene. The germline V gene has CDR1 GTSNPN and CDR2 SVGIG (reference sequence). The CDR3 is 16 amino acids. CDR3 protein: CAWDRKGLAGTGELFF. CDR3 DNA sequence: TGTGCCTGGGACAGAAAGGGGCTAGCGGGAACCGGGGAGCTGTTTTTT.